This T cell receptor beta chain was sequenced in a study of T-cell memory formation after mild COVID-19. The CDR3 is made up of 13 amino acids. The germline V and J ends were trimmed by 6 bases and 9 bases, with 18 bases remaining between them. Per germline, CDR1 DFQATT and CDR2 SNEGSKA (reference sequence). TCRdb passed the 5' RACE reads through MiXCR, listing each CDR3 protein once. The sample lists 200,000 to 250,000 distinct CDR3 sequences, over 7.5% occurring once. Remarks on this clonotype: The antigen remains unidentified.

The study, taken as a whole, reports: Clones that shrank (day 15 to 85) were balanced CD4/CD8, whereas later expanders leaned CD4+. Memory from before infection featured some responding clones, which suggests cross-reactive memory joined.

The sequencing sample was made of PBMCs or a T cell subset sorted from them (not recorded which). The V gene is TRBV20-1, the J gene TRBJ1-5; weak D call: TRBD1 (5 bases). The clonotype originates from a man aged 18 to 29 who had mild COVID-19 (a few samples of this study predate the infection). Cell type and time point are not known. For the CDR3, the DNA is TGCAGTGCCCGTGTGTGGGGCTCGAGGCCCCAGCATTTT. Protein product: CSARVWGSRPQHF.